This TCR beta chain emerged from a study of OX40 agonist ivuxolimab in advanced cancers. Overall study context: Enrolled patients in dose escalation had cancers that were hepatocellular carcinoma, melanoma, renal cell or head and neck cancer.

The CDR3 is 16 residues long. With 0 bases clipped from V and 6 bases from J, the junction kept 4 bases outside the gene matches. Per the germline V gene, CDR1 is SGHAT and CDR2 is FQNNGV. Measured with immunoSEQ multiplex PCR; TCRdb has only the in-frame clones, and not every one. The sample consists of 60,000 to 75,000 clones, about 89% of them appearing once. Patients with a history of autoimmune disease or on systemic immunosuppression were excluded. This material consisted of CD4+ or CD8+ T cells sorted from blood, taken in a trial of the OX40 agonist ivuxolimab. This sequence originates from an adult with an advanced solid tumor such as melanoma, head and neck, liver or kidney cancer. This chain uses TRBV11-2 with TRBJ2-7; 14 bases line up with TRBD2. CDR3 sequence: CASSLESGLAGAEQYF. In nucleotides, the CDR3 is TGTGCCAGCAGCTTAGAGTCGGGACTAGCGGGAGCCGAGCAGTACTTC.